These 32 T cell receptor beta chains were sequenced from one sample in a study of human T cells and chemical hapten exposure. Time point here: healthy volunteer bleed at 2 weeks. Unfractionated whole blood yielded total RNA. In TCRdb, the RACE reads were re-called with MiXCR into one record per CDR3 protein. The table has some 50,000 distinct CDR3 sequences, 4% to 4.5% seen once; the top ten hold roughly 6%. The sequencing input was whole blood. Every receptor here comes from a human donor in good health. Some clones in this sample may be carry-over from other donors' samples.

This clonotype was counted many times. V usage is TRBV7-9 and J usage is TRBJ2-1, with D hard to call. This CDR3 region has 15 residues. Germline lookup yields CDR1 SEHNR and CDR2 FQNEAQ (reference sequence). With 4 bases removed from V and 2 bases from J, the gap between germline ends came to 12 bases. CDR3 nucleotides: TGTGCCAGCAGCTCAACCGGCACCCCCTACAATGAGCAGTTCTTC. The encoded protein is CASSSTGTPYNEQFF.

This clonotype was observed at least ten times. The V and J genes are TRBV6-5 and TRBJ2-5; 8 bases map to TRBD2. CDR1 is MNHEY, CDR2 SVGAGI, per germline. Trimming took 5 bases from V and 5 from J; bases not matched to a gene: 7. The CDR3 runs to 14 residues. CDR3 sequence (DNA): TGTGCCAGCAGTCGCGGGACGGGGGGGGAGACCCAGTACTTC. This translates into CASSRGTGGETQYF.

This clonotype was observed at least ten times. This chain links TRBV6-2 or TRBV6-3 with TRBJ1-5; TRBD1 is a possible D gene (5 bases). V gave up 0 bases and J gave up 6 bases, with 9 bases separating them. The germline V gene encodes CDR1 MNHEY and CDR2 SVGEGT. The CDR3 sequence is 14 residues long. CDR3 residues: CASSYSRGGQPQHF. The CDR3 DNA is TGTGCCAGCAGTTACTCAAGGGGAGGTCAGCCCCAGCATTTT.

A few counts support this clonotype. V is TRBV4-1 and J is TRBJ2-4, with D maybe TRBD2 (6 bases). V lost 3 bases and J lost 0, with 9 bases in between. The CDR3 consists of 15 residues. Germline values: CDR1 MGHRA, CDR2 YSYEKL. CDR3 sequence: CASSQEGLAKNIQYF. The CDR3 bases are TGCGCCAGCAGCCAGGAGGGACTAGCCAAAAACATTCAGTACTTC.

This clonotype was recorded many times. The gene calls are TRBV10-2 and TRBJ2-5; TRBD2 matches 10 bases. The CDR3 totals 17 residues. J gave up 2 bases and V 0 bases, and 6 bases lay outside the gene matches. Germline loops: CDR1 WSHSY, CDR2 SAAADI. CDR3 DNA sequence: TGCGCCAGCAGTGAGTCCAGGGGACTAGCGTATCAAGAGACCCAGTACTTC. Protein: CASSESRGLAYQETQYF.

V is TRBV5-1 and J is TRBJ1-1; D is uncertain. The V and J ends lost 4 bases and 1 base respectively, with 5 bases between them. CDR3 length: 12 amino acids. Germline V gene sequence: CDR1 SGHRS, CDR2 YFSETQ. The chain's CDR3 is CASSNGNTEAFF. The CDR3 DNA reads as TGCGCCAGCAGCAACGGGAACACTGAAGCTTTCTTT.

The sample holds a few counts of this clonotype. The rearrangement links TRBV29-1 to TRBJ2-5; D possibly matches TRBD1 or TRBD2 (6 bases each). This CDR3 is 16 amino acids long. V lost 4 bases to trimming and J lost 7 bases, with 25 bases between them. Looked up from germline, CDR1 is SQVTM and CDR2 is ANQGSEA. CDR3 amino acids: CSVAGADFTDDVTQYF. The DNA for the CDR3 is TGCAGCGTTGCGGGGGCCGATTTCACCGACGACGTGACCCAGTACTTC.

The rearrangement links TRBV28 to TRBJ1-2; a weak D match, TRBD1 (6 bases). The germline V and J ends were trimmed by 11 bases and 2 bases, with 15 bases remaining between them. From germline, CDR1 is MDHEN and CDR2 SYDVKM. The CDR3 length is 13 residues. CDR3 residues: CAGESGTNYGYTF. CDR3 coding DNA: TGTGCCGGAGAGTCCGGGACAAACTATGGCTACACCTTC.

In this sample, this clonotype turned up many times. V usage is TRBV11-2 and J usage is TRBJ2-3; tentative D call: TRBD2 (6 bases). This CDR3 has 12 amino acids. Trimming took 4 bases from V and 4 from J, leaving 6 bases between them. The germline CDR1 and CDR2 sequences are SGHAT and FQNNGV. CDR3 bases: TGTGCCAGCAGCTGGAGGGCAGATACGCAGTATTTT. It is translated as CASSWRADTQYF.

This clonotype came up many times. The rearrangement links TRBV28 to TRBJ2-5, with 10 bases fitting TRBD2. Unmatched junction bases numbered 15, after V lost 6 bases and J lost 5 bases. The germline CDR1 and CDR2 sequences are MDHEN and SYDVKM. The CDR3 sequence is 17 residues long. As DNA, the CDR3 is TGTGCCAGCAGCTCCTCCAAGGCTAGCGGGAGCGGGGAGACCCAGTACTTC. Amino acids: CASSSSKASGSGETQYF.

The chain recombines TRBV6-5 with TRBJ2-7; possible D gene TRBD1, 6 bases. From germline, CDR1 is MNHEY and CDR2 SVGAGI. V was pared by 6 bases and J by 0 bases, with 12 bases between. The CDR3 totals 14 residues. The CDR3 protein is CASSHTGISYEQYF. The CDR3 DNA reads TGTGCCAGCAGCCACACAGGGATCTCCTACGAGCAGTACTTC.

The table lists this clonotype with many counts. V gene TRBV29-1 combines with J gene TRBJ2-7; D gene unclear. The CDR3 contains 12 residues. V lost 4 bases and J 6 bases, leaving 13 bases between the germline ends. Germline V gene sequence: CDR1 SQVTM, CDR2 ANQGSEA. In nucleotides, the CDR3 is TGCAGCGTTGTCGTGGTTTCGGTCGAGCAGTACTTC. Residues: CSVVVVSVEQYF.

This clonotype came up many times. The chain links TRBV20-1 to TRBJ2-1; D is uncertain. Germline CDR1 and CDR2: DFQATT and SNEGSKA (reference sequence). The CDR3 length is 13 residues. Trimming left V 6 bases short and J 0 bases short, with 9 bases between. The CDR3 region has the DNA TGCAGTGCAGTGCTGAGCTCCTACAATGAGCAGTTCTTC. Encoded protein: CSAVLSSYNEQFF.

This clonotype was counted many times. This chain's CDR3 is CSARGQGDYNEQFF. In DNA, the CDR3 is TGCAGTGCTAGAGGACAGGGGGACTACAATGAGCAGTTCTTC. The chain combines TRBV20-1 with TRBJ2-1; 9 nucleotides match TRBD1. Germline-derived CDR1 and CDR2 are DFQATT and SNEGSKA (reference sequence). With V trimmed by 1 base and J by 3 bases, 1 base remained unmatched. This CDR3 region has 14 residues.

In this sample, this clonotype turned up many times. The chain joins TRBV25-1 to TRBJ2-4, with D perhaps matching TRBD1 (6 bases). CDR3 length: 15 amino acids. Trimming stripped 2 bases from V and 6 bases from J, with 14 bases between. The germline V gene has CDR1 MGHDK and CDR2 SYGVNS. CDR3 residues: CASSETTGLGNIQYF. In DNA form, the CDR3 reads TGTGCCAGCAGTGAAACGACAGGATTGGGAAACATTCAGTACTTC.

This clonotype appeared many times. The J gene is TRBJ1-6, the V gene TRBV29-1; the match to TRBD1 covers 7 bases. After removal of 4 bases from V and 7 bases from J, the junction contained 7 bases not matched to a gene. Germline CDR1 and CDR2: SQVTM and ANQGSEA. The CDR3 runs 14 residues. DNA of the CDR3: TGCAGCGTTGGACAGGGAAAGGACAATTCACCCCTCCACTTT. Its translation: CSVGQGKDNSPLHF.

In this sample, this clonotype turned up many times. This chain uses TRBV6-5 with TRBJ1-6, with a possible D match to TRBD1 (6 bases). Between the trimmed V and J ends, which lost 4 bases and 14 bases, there was a span of 12 bases. The CDR3 length is 12 residues. Germline CDR1 and CDR2: MNHEY and SVGAGI. The CDR3 protein is CASSLQGTSLHF. CDR3 DNA sequence: TGTGCCAGCAGTTTACAGGGAACATCCCTCCACTTT.

The gene calls are TRBV6-5 and TRBJ1-2, with 10 bases aligning to TRBD1. V lost 5 bases to trimming and J lost 4 bases; unmatched junction nucleotides: 10. The CDR3 runs 16 residues. Germline assignment: CDR1 MNHEY and CDR2 SVGAGI. In DNA form, the CDR3 reads TGTGCCAGCAGTCTACGGCGGGGACAGGGGAGCTATGGCTACACCTTC. Translating it yields CASSLRRGQGSYGYTF.

This clonotype was seen repeatedly, ten times or more. The CDR3 protein is CASSYDPFEQYF. The CDR3 DNA sequence: TGTGCCAGCAGTTACGACCCGTTTGAGCAGTACTTC. J is TRBJ2-7 and V is TRBV12-3 or TRBV12-4; D unresolved. The CDR3 has 12 residues. Trimming took off 4 bases at V and 7 bases at J, with 11 bases between the two ends.

This CDR3 is CASSTRTSGGEQYF. In DNA, the CDR3 is TGTGCCAGTAGTACGAGGACTAGCGGTGGGGAGCAGTACTTC. The chain joins TRBV19 to TRBJ2-7, with 10 bases fitting TRBD2. The CDR3 covers 14 residues. Unmatched junction bases numbered 7, after V lost 4 bases and J lost 7 bases. Per the germline V gene, CDR1 is LNHDA and CDR2 is SQIVND (reference sequence).

In this sample, this clonotype turned up a few times. The genes are TRBV7-3 and TRBJ2-5, with a tentative D call TRBD2 (5 bases). Trimming removed 5 bases from V and 1 base from J, with 8 bases in between. The CDR3 spans 13 residues. Per germline, CDR1 SGHTA and CDR2 FQGTGA. CDR3 residues: CASSLGVQETQYF. CDR3 bases: TGTGCCAGCAGCCTGGGAGTCCAAGAGACCCAGTACTTC. Looking up the rest from reference TRBV7-3 and TRBJ2-5 gives the full variable domain: GAGVSQTPSNKVTEKGKYVELRCDPISGHTALYWYRQSLGQGPEFLIYFQGTGAADDSGLPNDRFFAVRPEGSVSTLKIQRTERGDSAVYLCASSLGVQETQYFGPGTRLLVL.

In its sample, this clonotype was seen a few times. The rearrangement links TRBV19 to TRBJ2-2, with unresolved D. The V gene's germline CDR1 is LNHDA and CDR2 SQIVND (reference sequence). V was trimmed by 0 bases and J by 5 bases, leaving 7 bases between them. The CDR3 is 14 amino acids. The CDR3 sequence is CASSIDDGTGELFF. The DNA of the CDR3 is TGTGCCAGTAGTATAGACGACGGTACCGGGGAGCTGTTTTTT.

In this sample, this clonotype turned up a few times. This sequence joins TRBV10-3 and TRBJ2-7; 9 nucleotides agree with TRBD1. Germline V lookup: CDR1 ENHRY, CDR2 SYGVKD. With V trimmed by 1 base and J by 3 bases, 10 bases remained unmatched. The CDR3 extends over 17 amino acids. The CDR3 DNA follows: TGTGCCATCAGTGAGTGGGCACAGGGGGCGCCGGGCTACGAGCAGTACTTC. This codes for CAISEWAQGAPGYEQYF.

In this sample, this clonotype turned up many times. Written as DNA, the CDR3 is TGTGCCAGCAGTTTTTCCGGGGGTGGTACTGAAGCTTTCTTT. Amino acid sequence: CASSFSGGGTEAFF. The chain has TRBV28 and TRBJ1-1, with D perhaps TRBD1 (5 bases). V dropped 3 bases and J dropped 5 bases, with 13 bases sitting between them. The germline CDR1 and CDR2 sequences are MDHEN and SYDVKM. The CDR3 covers 14 residues.

The chain carries TRBV11-2 and TRBJ2-7; 10 bases match TRBD1. V lost 5 bases and J lost 2; bases outside the gene matches: 3. This CDR3 has 14 residues. Germline V gene data show CDR1 as SGHAT and CDR2 as FQNNGV. In DNA, the CDR3 is TGTGCCAGCAGCAAGGGACAGGGGACCTACGAGCAGTACTTC. Translated: CASSKGQGTYEQYF. Complete variable domain (other parts from reference TRBV11-2 and TRBJ2-7): EAGVAQSPRYKIIEKRQSVAFWCNPISGHATLYWYQQILGQGPKLLIQFQNNGVVDDSQLPKDRFSAERLKGVDSTLKIQPAKLEDSAVYLCASSKGQGTYEQYFGPGTRLTVT.

A single count supports this clonotype. A read error may be the cause here, since a much bigger clone is one base away. The V call is TRBV12-3 or TRBV12-4, the J call TRBJ1-2, with D tentatively TRBD1 (6 bases). This CDR3 has 13 amino acids. Here the CDR3 DNA reads TGTGCCAGCAGTTTTATCGGGGGCTATGGCTACTCCTTC. As protein: CASSFIGGYGYSF.

This clonotype occurred a few times. The rearrangement joins TRBV13 to TRBJ1-1, with 8 bases matching TRBD1. The CDR3 runs to 14 residues. The germline V gene has CDR1 PRHDT and CDR2 FYEKMQ (reference sequence). Trimming cost V 5 bases and J 3 bases; bases outside gene matches: 5. The CDR3 is CASSLDREDTEAFF. CDR3 nucleotide sequence: TGTGCCAGCAGCCTGGACAGGGAGGACACTGAAGCTTTCTTT.

Only a few counts were recorded for this clonotype. The V gene is TRBV11-2, the J gene TRBJ1-1; 7 bases align to TRBD1. V dropped 5 bases and J dropped 3; count of bases not matched to a gene: 6. CDR3 length: 14 residues. Germline V gene lookup returns CDR1 SGHAT and CDR2 FQNNGV. The CDR3 DNA is TGTGCCAGCAGCCCGCGACAGGGCTACACTGAAGCTTTCTTT. Protein: CASSPRQGYTEAFF.

This chain joins TRBV6-6 and TRBJ1-1; possible D gene TRBD1, 6 bases. Germline loops: CDR1 MNHNY, CDR2 SVGAGI (reference sequence). V was shortened by 7 bases and J by 6 bases, with 18 bases between the two germline ends. The CDR3 consists of 14 residues. In nucleotides, the CDR3 is TGTGCCAGCATCAAGGCAGGGGAGAGGGCTGAAGCTTTCTTT. The encoded protein is CASIKAGERAEAFF.

The rearrangement links TRBV3-1 to TRBJ2-7; D gene unclear. The CDR3 has 13 amino acids. The germline gives CDR1 LGHDT, CDR2 YNNKEL (reference sequence). The ends were cut back, 0 bases at V and 10 bases at J, with 13 bases in the middle. CDR3 region: CASSQDRAASQYF. The CDR3 nucleotides read TGTGCCAGCAGCCAAGATCGGGCGGCAAGCCAGTACTTC.

The V and J genes are TRBV29-1 and TRBJ2-7, with D perhaps TRBD2 (6 bases). V was cut by 6 bases and J by 3 bases, with 15 bases left in between. CDR1 is SQVTM and CDR2 is ANQGSEA in the germline V gene. The CDR3 runs to 13 residues. The CDR3 bases are TGCAGCGTCCCTTCGGGACTCAGCTACGAGCAGTACTTC. Translation gives CSVPSGLSYEQYF.

The chain couples TRBV12-3 or TRBV12-4 to TRBJ2-7, with D maybe TRBD1 (6 bases). The CDR3 extends over 15 amino acids. Trimming took 2 bases from V and 2 from J, leaving 13 bases between them. The CDR3 reads CASSLLGHLTYEQYF. The CDR3, as DNA: TGTGCCAGCAGTTTACTGGGACACCTTACCTACGAGCAGTACTTC.